This T cell receptor beta chain was captured by sequencing in a study of T cell repertoires in cytomegalovirus infection (dated by TCRdb to about 2019). Study-wide context: Donor HLA type was relevant to the analysis, as public TCR beta signatures indicated carriage of CMV infection together with the matching HLA type.

Results the study describes overall, beyond this receptor: In both this cohort and an independent roughly 350-donor cohort, the cumulative frequency of public TCR beta family members distinguished carriers of CMV infection plus the relevant HLA type. The ex vivo response was dominated by HLA-C-restricted CMV-specific TCR beta clonotypes, which also provided the single most frequent clonotype in two of eight donors.

Sequencing used an Illumina HiSeq 1500. TCRdb handled the public reads itself, with Q25 trimming in fastp and clone calling in MiXCR, and kept productive beta chains. For every CDR3 protein sequence, its rows merge into one entry that carries the most common genes and DNA. In this sample the table shows around 270,000 distinct CDR3 sequences, approximately 9% of which occur a single time. The ten top clones hold over 13% of the sample. The cysteine opens and the phenylalanine closes a CDR3 of 16 amino acids. Left in the record is the CDR3 DNA by itself, 48 bases read in frame from the first base. CDR1 and CDR2, looked up from the germline V gene (reference sequence), are DFQATT and SNEGSKA. V lost 6 bases and J lost 5 bases, and the count of bases not matched to a germline gene is 11. As regards this clonotype: The antigen it binds to is not known. Per-base qualities were not stored, and no clone one base away is much larger.

The V and J segments used are TRBV20-1 and TRBJ2-3; 13 junctional bases match TRBD2. Sequencing was performed on PBMCs. The TCR was taken from a human donor in good health (CMV status not recorded). Some clones in this sample may be carry-over from other donors' samples. CDR3 loop: CSAWTSGGAFGDTQYF. The DNA sequence is TGCAGTGCCTGGACTAGCGGGGGCGCCTTTGGAGATACGCAGTATTTT.